Each of the 30 T cell receptor beta chains below was sequenced from the same sample in a study of T cell responses to AZD1222 COVID-19 vaccine. Here immunoSEQ multiplex PCR was the method, and the copy in TCRdb shows in-frame clones only, minus some. The sample includes 90,000 to 95,000 clones, roughly 90% of them seen just once. This sample comprised peripheral blood, obtained 28 days after the second AZD1222 dose. The receptors shown here come from an adult who received the AZD1222 COVID-19 vaccine.

The CDR3 DNA reads TGTGCCAGCAGCGGCCGAGTAGATTCCTACGAGCAGTACTTC. Protein sequence: CASSGRVDSYEQYF. This chain joins TRBV7-3 and TRBJ2-7; D gene unclear. The germline V and J ends were trimmed by 5 bases and 1 base, with 12 bases remaining between them. This CDR3 has 14 residues. CDR1 is SGHTA and CDR2 is FQGTGA in the germline V gene.

This chain links TRBV12-3 or TRBV12-4 with TRBJ1-5; tentatively, D is TRBD1 (5 bases). Trimming took off 8 bases at V and 6 bases at J, with 14 bases between the two ends. CDR3 size: 13 residues. The CDR3: CASCLGTPQPQHF. Written as DNA, the CDR3 is TGTGCCAGCTGCCTCGGGACTCCTCAGCCCCAGCATTTT.

The chain couples TRBV25-1 to TRBJ1-6, with D tentatively TRBD1 (6 bases). The V end was cut by 7 bases, the J end by 4 bases, with 14 bases between. Germline V gives CDR1 MGHDK, CDR2 SYGVNS. The length of the CDR3 is 15 residues. The CDR3 DNA reads as TGTGCCAGCACCCCGGGGGCAGGGTATAATTCACCCCTCCACTTT. As protein: CASTPGAGYNSPLHF.

This chain uses TRBV5-1 with TRBJ2-7; 8 nucleotides match TRBD2. From germline, CDR1 is SGHRS and CDR2 YFSETQ. V lost 3 bases to trimming and J lost 0 bases; unmatched junction nucleotides: 2. There are 14 residues in the CDR3. In nucleotides, the CDR3 is TGCGCCAGCAGCTCCGGGACTAGCTCCTACGAGCAGTACTTC. Its translation: CASSSGTSSYEQYF. The full variable domain, its missing parts supplied by reference TRBV5-1 and TRBJ2-7, is KAGVTQTPRYLIKTRGQQVTLSCSPISGHRSVSWYQQTPGQGLQFLFEYFSETQRNKGNFPGRFSGRQFSNSRSEMNVSTLELGDSALYLCASSSGTSSYEQYFGPGTRLTVT.

V and J are TRBV29-1 and TRBJ2-6; D unresolved. Germline loops: CDR1 SQVTM, CDR2 ANQGSEA. Trimming removed 6 bases from V and 0 bases from J, with 9 bases in between. The CDR3 is made up of 14 amino acids. CDR3 loop: CSVVNSSGANVLTF. In DNA, the CDR3 is TGCAGCGTGGTAAATAGCTCTGGGGCCAACGTCCTGACTTTC.

This chain connects TRBV11-3 to TRBJ2-7, with no clear D. CDR3 length equals 14 residues. Trimming removed 5 bases at V and 6 bases at J, with 17 bases between. Germline CDR1 reads SGHNT; CDR2 reads YENEEA. This chain's CDR3 is CASSPEANSAEQYF. The CDR3 region has the DNA TGTGCCAGCAGCCCCGAGGCGAATTCAGCCGAGCAGTACTTC.

The genes are TRBV19 and TRBJ1-1; 7 positions match TRBD1. CDR1 and CDR2 from the germline V gene are LNHDA and SQIVND (reference sequence). CDR3 length equals 13 residues. V was clipped by 5 bases and J by 1 base; unmatched bases: 1. CDR3 DNA: TGTGCCAGTAGTCACAGGGGGAACACTGAAGCTTTCTTT. It yields the protein CASSHRGNTEAFF.

The chain is built from TRBV27 and TRBJ2-1; no firm D call. CDR1 MNHEY and CDR2 SMNVEV come from the germline V gene (reference sequence). Trimming left V 6 bases short and J 3 bases short, with 6 bases between. The CDR3 runs to 12 residues. The CDR3 nucleotides are TGTGCCAGCAGCCCCAGCTACAATGAGCAGTTCTTC. It specifies CASSPSYNEQFF.

The chain links TRBV30 to TRBJ2-7, with TRBD2 as a possible D gene (5 bases). CDR1 GTSNPN and CDR2 SVGIG come from the germline V gene (reference sequence). The CDR3 spans 14 residues. V was cut by 1 base and J by 4 bases, with 14 bases left in between. The CDR3 is CAWSARRMGYEQYF. The CDR3 bases are TGTGCCTGGAGTGCAAGGAGGATGGGGTACGAGCAGTACTTC.

V and J are TRBV5-4 and TRBJ1-2; 7 bases fit TRBD1. The ends lost 3 bases at V and 7 bases at J; junction bases unmatched: 6. The CDR3 length is 13 residues. The V gene's germline CDR1 is SGHNT and CDR2 YYREEE (reference sequence). The CDR3 protein is CASSYAGGGGYTF. CDR3 DNA sequence: TGTGCCAGCAGCTATGCAGGGGGTGGTGGCTACACCTTC.

This clone occurred once. This chain links TRBV7-9 with TRBJ1-2, with D uncertain. In germline, CDR1 is SEHNR, CDR2 FQNEAQ (reference sequence). This CDR3 contains 13 residues. With 6 bases removed from V and 8 bases from J, the gap between germline ends came to 16 bases. The chain's CDR3 is CASRFSDSWGYTF. As DNA, the CDR3 is TGTGCCAGCAGATTTTCGGACTCGTGGGGCTACACCTTC.

Remarks on this clone: Other nucleotide sequences in the sample specify the same CDR3. The genes are TRBV5-4 and TRBJ2-5, with D unclear. Germline V gene lookup returns CDR1 SGHNT and CDR2 YYREEE (reference sequence). V shed 0 bases and J shed 3 bases, with 6 bases lying between them. The CDR3 runs to 13 residues. The CDR3 here is CASSLGPKETQYF. For the CDR3, the DNA is TGTGCCAGCAGCTTGGGGCCTAAAGAGACCCAGTACTTC.

This clone appeared a single time. The V call is TRBV9, the J call TRBJ2-5; D is unclear. The CDR3 runs to 16 residues. V gave up 0 bases and J gave up 4 bases, with 16 bases separating them. CDR1 and CDR2 from the germline V gene are SGDLS and YYNGEE. Here the CDR3 DNA reads TGTGCCAGCAGCGTAGCTCTCCAGGCTAGGAGAGAGACCCAGTACTTC. Protein: CASSVALQARRETQYF.

V usage is TRBV19 and J usage is TRBJ1-6; maybe TRBD1 (6 bases). Trimming stripped 3 bases from V and 6 bases from J, with 9 bases between. The CDR3 extends over 14 amino acids. Germline CDR1 LNHDA, CDR2 SQIVND (reference sequence). CDR3 region: CASSIGQSNSPLHF. For the CDR3, the DNA is TGTGCCAGTAGTATTGGACAGTCTAATTCACCCCTCCACTTT.

V and J are TRBV2 and TRBJ1-5, with D unclear. This CDR3 comprises 14 residues. Per germline, CDR1 SNHLY and CDR2 FYNNEI. Trimming cost V 4 bases and J 3 bases, with 10 bases left between them. As DNA, the CDR3 is TGTGCCAGCAGTGTTAGGGCAGCCAATCAGCCCCAGCATTTT. As protein: CASSVRAANQPQHF.

J is TRBJ1-3 and V is TRBV2, with 8 bases matching TRBD1. This CDR3 has 16 amino acids. V trimming: 3 bases; J trimming: 0 bases; junction bases outside the gene matches: 4. Germline-derived CDR1 and CDR2 are SNHLY and FYNNEI. The CDR3 nucleotides read TGTGCCAGCAGTGAGGGTGACAGGGGCTCTGGAAACACCATATATTTT. Translation gives CASSEGDRGSGNTIYF.

This chain connects TRBV10-3 to TRBJ2-1; 10 nucleotides match TRBD1. With 3 bases clipped from V and 8 bases from J, the junction kept 7 bases outside the gene matches. Germline V gives CDR1 ENHRY, CDR2 SYGVKD. This CDR3 has 15 residues. The CDR3 nucleotides are TGTGCCATCAGTGATCGGGACAGGGGTTTCGATGAGCAGTTCTTC. Amino acids: CAISDRDRGFDEQFF.

The chain recombines TRBV9 with TRBJ1-2; D possibly corresponds to TRBD1 (6 bases). V was cut by 6 bases and J by 6 bases, with 9 bases left in between. This CDR3 is built from 11 residues. From germline, CDR1 is SGDLS and CDR2 YYNGEE. The CDR3 DNA reads TGTGCCAGCAACAGGGACCATGGCTACACCTTC. Protein: CASNRDHGYTF.

The DNA for the CDR3 is TGTGCCACCAAGGGACTAGCGGGTGGAGAGACCCAGTACTTC. Amino acid sequence: CATKGLAGGETQYF. The rearrangement links TRBV28 to TRBJ2-5; 12 bases line up with TRBD2. The length of the CDR3 is 14 residues. Losses at the gene ends were 10 bases for V and 4 bases for J; bases not matched to a gene: 7. Germline CDR1 reads MDHEN; CDR2 reads SYDVKM.

The rearrangement uses TRBV9 and TRBJ2-5; 9 nucleotides align to TRBD2. Germline CDR1 reads SGDLS; CDR2 reads YYNGEE. Trimming took 3 bases from V and 5 from J; bases not matched to a gene: 17. The CDR3 is 18 amino acids. CDR3 DNA: TGTGCCAGCAGCGCCGTCCCCGTCGTTGGCGGGGGGGGTGAGACCCAGTACTTC. Its protein product is CASSAVPVVGGGGETQYF.

This clone was recorded only once. J is TRBJ1-2 and V is TRBV27; D uncertain. This CDR3 region has 15 residues. CDR1 is MNHEY, CDR2 SMNVEV, per germline (reference sequence). The V gene lost 2 bases and the J gene lost 4 bases, with 14 bases spanning the gap. DNA for the CDR3: TGTGCCAGCAGTTTAATGCCCCACCTCCTCTATGGCTACACCTTC. It translates to CASSLMPHLLYGYTF.

The chain employs TRBV19 and TRBJ1-5, with a tentative D call TRBD1 (5 bases). The germline gives CDR1 LNHDA, CDR2 SQIVND (reference sequence). The CDR3 has 15 residues. Trimming stripped 7 bases from V and 7 bases from J, with 20 bases between. The CDR3 DNA reads TGTGCCAGTAATTCTTACCGGGACCTCTCACAGCCCCAGCATTTT. Its translation: CASNSYRDLSQPQHF.

V and J are TRBV6-6 and TRBJ2-3; D possibly matches TRBD1 or TRBD2 (6 bases each). V was clipped by 6 bases and J by 6 bases, with 19 bases between them. The CDR3 loop spans 15 amino acids. CDR1 is MNHNY, CDR2 SVGAGI, per germline (reference sequence). The CDR3 loop reads CASSHGTQRADTQYF. The CDR3 nucleotides read TGTGCCAGCAGCCACGGGACACAGCGGGCCGATACGCAGTATTTT.

The V and J genes are TRBV19 and TRBJ2-1; 8 bases are a match to TRBD1. Trimming removed 3 bases from V and 10 bases from J; junction bases left unmatched: 8. The germline V gene has CDR1 LNHDA and CDR2 SQIVND (reference sequence). This CDR3 has 14 amino acids. The CDR3 DNA follows: TGTGCCAGTAGTATTCGCCAGGGGGCAAGGGAGCAGTTCTTC. It encodes CASSIRQGAREQFF.

The J gene is TRBJ2-7, the V gene TRBV12-3 or TRBV12-4; 7 nucleotides align to TRBD1. J gave up 6 bases and V 4 bases, and 3 bases lay outside the gene matches. The CDR3 runs 12 residues. The DNA for the CDR3 is TGTGCCAGCAGTTCTAGACAGGGCGAGCAGTACTTC. Translating it yields CASSSRQGEQYF.

The CDR3 protein is CASITGGERPLHF. The CDR3 DNA follows: TGTGCCAGCATCACAGGGGGCGAAAGACCCCTCCACTTT. The chain employs TRBV6-6 and TRBJ1-6, with 9 nucleotides matching TRBD1. This CDR3 region has 13 residues. From germline, CDR1 is MNHNY and CDR2 SVGAGI (reference sequence). The ends lost 7 bases at V and 12 bases at J; junction bases unmatched: 7.

The V gene is TRBV7-2, the J gene TRBJ2-3; a weak D match, TRBD2 (6 bases). This CDR3 region has 14 residues. V lost 3 bases to trimming and J lost 7 bases, with 14 bases between them. Germline CDR1 is SGHTA and CDR2 is FQGNSA. The CDR3 sequence is CASSFGTEWNTQYF. CDR3 coding DNA: TGTGCCAGCAGCTTTGGGACTGAGTGGAATACGCAGTATTTT.

The table lists this clone with a count of one. This chain joins TRBV3-1 (or the pseudogene TRBV3-2) and TRBJ2-1; TRBD1 matches at 9 bases. With V trimmed by 4 bases and J by 4 bases, 8 bases remained unmatched. Germline V gives CDR1 LGHDT, CDR2 YNNKEL (reference sequence). This CDR3 has 16 residues. CDR3 sequence reads: CASSPWGTGLYNEQFF. The CDR3 DNA follows: TGTGCCAGCAGCCCATGGGGGACAGGGCTGTACAATGAGCAGTTCTTC.

The chain couples TRBV25-1 to TRBJ1-1, with D hard to call. Trimming took off 3 bases at V and 1 base at J, with 15 bases between the two ends. From germline, CDR1 is MGHDK and CDR2 SYGVNS. CDR3 size: 16 residues. The CDR3 here is CASSELNEPQNTEAFF. The CDR3 region has the DNA TGTGCCAGCAGTGAGCTAAATGAACCGCAGAACACTGAAGCTTTCTTT.

Written as DNA, the CDR3 is TGTGCCAGCAGCAAGGGGCCCCCTAAGGGACAGGGGGAACCTTACGAGCAGTACTTC. This encodes CASSKGPPKGQGEPYEQYF. The chain joins TRBV21-1 to TRBJ2-7; the D segment call TRBD1 is taken from the table without a DNA check. TRBV21-1 is an annotated pseudogene. The CDR3 is 19 residues long.